The T cell receptor beta chain under discussion was sequenced for a study of blood T cell repertoires in COVID-19 (dated by TCRdb to between 2020 and 2021). Broadly, across the study: Collaborator samples came from the United States, Italy and Spain and covered acute and convalescent phases of COVID-19. Samples were obtained from the ongoing ImmuneRACE study (first 160 participants) and from 1,000 to 1,500 subjects provided by 6 global collaborators. Where available, HLA class I and class II types were obtained from metadata supplied by the sample provider rather than from assay-based typing. Subjects who had been exposed to COVID-19, were actively infected with it, or had recovered from it provided the deeply sampled blood TCRbeta repertoires that made up the dataset. A freely available public database, intended as a resource for researchers studying the immune response to SARS-CoV-2, is where the repertoires were released. The prospective study material was composed of cDNA or gDNA derived from T cells, B-cell-depleted T cells, or PBMCs. A de-identified subject ID, COVID-19 status, age in years and sex were almost always included in the sample metadata. Points the paper makes about the study in general: Clinical and demographic metadata were provided uncurated, with the amount varying by source and participant.

Each collaborating institution followed its own protocols to collect whole blood in K2EDTA tubes. For TCRbeta analysis, collaborators shipped samples as frozen whole blood, isolated PBMCs, or DNA extracted from either of those sample types. Comments on this clone: Its antigen is unknown. The input lacks base qualities; no much larger clone sits a single base away.

TCRbeta CDR3 regions were amplified from genomic DNA by means of the immunoSEQ Assay, a bias-controlled multiplex PCR. As for the authors' bioinformatics: Within the assay, amplification of reference gene primers was used to estimate how many nucleated cells each sample contained. To quantify the absolute abundance of each unique TCRbeta CDR3 rearrangement, sequence reads were collapsed and filtered. Productive Simpson clonality was computed per sample as the square root of Simpson's diversity index over productive rearrangements. TCRdb obtained this table from immuneACCESS and retained in-frame rearrangements with V and J assigned. These tables miss some clones; where compared with another copy, unresolved V genes account for less than half of the shortfall, and the remainder is unexplained. From that table come the V and J calls and clone size; the DNA was used to work out D and trimming. The sample includes more than 95,000 clones, with about 76% observed a single time. The ten largest clonotypes hold less than 45% of the sample.

The sample taken for sequencing was peripheral blood. This receptor was taken from a man of 80 years or more with acute or convalescent COVID-19.

CDR3 protein: CASSGTGGNTEAFF. The nucleotides are TGTGCCAGCAGCGGGACAGGGGGCAACACTGAAGCTTTCTTT. The receptor chain draws on TRBV2 and TRBJ1-1; 12 central nucleotides agree with TRBD1. The CDR3 goes from the cysteine to the phenylalanine over 14 residues. Of the read, only the CDR3 DNA is kept; its 42 bases are in frame from base 1. The germline V and J ends show losses of 6 bases and 2 bases respectively, and no gene match explains 1 base of the junction. The germline V gene specifies SNHLY as CDR1 and FYNNEI as CDR2.